These T cell receptor beta chains were read from a single sample in a study of blood T cell repertoires in COVID-19. Profiled with immunoSEQ multiplex PCR; TCRdb holds only in-frame clones, not every one. The table includes about 370,000 clones, about 87% detected once. The sample consisted of peripheral blood. Receptors originate from a woman aged 25-40 years with COVID-19, enrolled during active disease. Both conserved end residues are part of each CDR3. D genes are given only for firm matches. Clone sizes are given selectively: once, few, many, or a class where the clone is expanded.

v_gene	j_gene	abundance	d_gene	CDR3nt	CDR3aa
TRBV7-3	TRBJ2-3	NA	NA	TGTGCCAGCAGCCCCCCCGGCGGGACCACAGATACGCAGTATTTT	CASSPPGGTTDTQYF
TRBV2	TRBJ2-3	NA	TRBD1	TGTGCCGGGACAGGGACCCTCCAAACGCAGTATTTT	CAGTGTLQTQYF
TRBV5-4	TRBJ2-3	NA	TRBD2	TGTGCCAGCAGCCTTATGGTAGCGGGAGCAGGCACAGATACGCAGTATTTT	CASSLMVAGAGTDTQYF
TRBV5-4	TRBJ2-3	NA	TRBD2	TGTGCCAGCAGCTTGCTAGCGGGAGTGAACACAGATACGCAGTATTTT	CASSLLAGVNTDTQYF
TRBV7-8	TRBJ1-6	few	NA	TGTGCCAGCAGCTTGAGACAAAGCTCCTATAATTCACCCCTCCACTTT	CASSLRQSSYNSPLHF
TRBV7-3	TRBJ2-7	NA	NA	TGTGCCAGCAGCCGAGACGGGGGAGACGAGCAGTACTTC	CASSRDGGDEQYF
TRBV15	TRBJ2-3	NA	TRBD2	TGTGCCACCAGCAGAGTAGAACTAGCGGTAATCACAGATACGCAGTATTTT	CATSRVELAVITDTQYF
TRBV5-1	TRBJ2-7	NA	NA	TGCGCCAGCAGCTTCATCGGGAGTGGCTACGAGCAGTACTTC	CASSFIGSGYEQYF
TRBV19	TRBJ2-5	NA	TRBD1	TGTGCCAGTAGTAATACAGGGGTCGAGACCCAGTACTTC	CASSNTGVETQYF
TRBV5-1	TRBJ2-1	NA	TRBD2	TGCGCCAGCAGCTTGGGGCTAGCGGGAAACAATGAGCAGTTCTTC	CASSLGLAGNNEQFF
TRBV28	TRBJ2-7	NA	TRBD2	TGTGCCAGCAGTCCCGCGGGGGTAGCATTCTACGAGCAGTACTTC	CASSPAGVAFYEQYF
TRBV6-6	TRBJ2-6	few	NA	TGTGCCAGCAGTAACCGGGGGTCTGGGGCCAACGTCCTGACTTTC	CASSNRGSGANVLTF
TRBV3-1/TRBV3-2	TRBJ2-7	NA	TRBD1	TGTGCCAGCAGCCTGGATACCGGGACAGGTTTAGTCAAGCAGTACTTC	CASSLDTGTGLVKQYF
TRBV9	TRBJ2-3	NA	TRBD2	TGTGCCAGCAGCTTAGGACTAGACGCAGATACGCAGTATTTT	CASSLGLDADTQYF
TRBV5-6	TRBJ2-1	NA	TRBD2	TGTGCCAGCAATGTAGGCCTAGCGGGAGGGGTTGAGCAGTTCTTC	CASNVGLAGGVEQFF
TRBV3-1/TRBV3-2	TRBJ2-7	NA	TRBD2	TGTGCCAGCAGCCAAGAGGGACTAGCGCGGCTGGGGCAGTACTTC	CASSQEGLARLGQYF
TRBV28	TRBJ2-1	NA	TRBD2	TGTGCCAGCCACACTAAGGGGAGGGCTTACAATGAGCAGTTCTTC	CASHTKGRAYNEQFF
TRBV6-5	TRBJ1-4	NA	TRBD1	TGTGCCAGCAGTTACGCGGGACAGCCTAATGAAAAACTGTTTTTT	CASSYAGQPNEKLFF
TRBV27	TRBJ2-7	few	NA	TGTGCCAGCAGTTTATCGATGGCGGGAGAGCAGTACTTC	CASSLSMAGEQYF
TRBV27	TRBJ2-7	NA	NA	TGTGCCAGCAGTTTAGGCTTCGGGGACTACGAGCAGTACTTC	CASSLGFGDYEQYF
TRBV10-3	TRBJ2-2	NA	TRBD1	TGTGCCATCATGTCTGGACAGGGAGTTTACACCGGGGAGCTGTTTTTT	CAIMSGQGVYTGELFF
TRBV5-1	TRBJ2-7	NA	TRBD2	TGCGCCAGCAGCTTGTCTAGCGGGGGCCCCTACGAGCAGTACTTC	CASSLSSGGPYEQYF
TRBV6-4	TRBJ2-2	NA	TRBD2	TGTGCCAGCAGTCGACTAGCGGGAGAGGCCGGGGAGCTGTTTTTT	CASSRLAGEAGELFF
TRBV7-7	TRBJ2-7	few	NA	TGTGCTAGCAGCTTAGCGACGGGGAGCTCCTACGAGCAGTACTTC	CASSLATGSSYEQYF
TRBV2	TRBJ2-7	NA	NA	TGTGCCAGCAGTGGGCAGGGTAGCAACGAGCAGTACTTC	CASSGQGSNEQYF
TRBV5-1	TRBJ2-7	once	NA	TGCGCCAGCAGCTTGAGAAGCCGTAGCTCCTACGAGCAGTACTTC	CASSLRSRSSYEQYF
TRBV24-1	TRBJ2-7	NA	TRBD1	TGTGCCACCAGTGATTCGACAGGGCTCGAGCAGTACTTC	CATSDSTGLEQYF
TRBV27	TRBJ2-7	NA	TRBD2	TGTGCCAGCAGTTTATCGCGAGCGGGAAGCCACGAGCAGTACTTC	CASSLSRAGSHEQYF
TRBV19	TRBJ1-1	few	TRBD1	TGTGCCAGTAGATCCCGACAGGGGGTGGACACTGAAGCTTTCTTT	CASRSRQGVDTEAFF
TRBV11-2	TRBJ1-2	NA	TRBD1	TGTGCCAGCAGCTTGTCCAGGGGGCGAGGCTACACCTTC	CASSLSRGRGYTF
TRBV28	TRBJ1-3	NA	NA	TGTGCCAGCAGTCGGTACGGGGGTCGGTCTGGAAACACCATATATTTT	CASSRYGGRSGNTIYF
TRBV15	TRBJ1-5	NA	TRBD1	TGTGCCACCAGCAGAGCAGGGGGTGGCAATCAGCCCCAGCATTTT	CATSRAGGGNQPQHF
TRBV14	TRBJ2-7	NA	NA	TGTGCCAGCAGCCGCGGGCCTTCCTACGAGCAGTACTTC	CASSRGPSYEQYF
TRBV28	TRBJ1-5	NA	TRBD1	TGTGCCAGCAGACAGGGGATCAGCAATCAGCCCCAGCATTTT	CASRQGISNQPQHF
TRBV11-2	TRBJ1-1	NA	NA	TGTGCCAGCAGCCGCCTCCAGCGCCTCGACACTGAAGCTTTCTTT	CASSRLQRLDTEAFF
TRBV15	TRBJ2-2	NA	NA	TGTGCCACCAGCAGGACTAGAGACGGGGAGCTGTTTTTT	CATSRTRDGELFF
TRBV21-1	TRBJ1-6	NA	NA	TGTGCCAGCAGCAAAAGCCCGGACAGGGTGGGCTCCTATAATTCACCCCTCCACTTT	CASSKSPDRVGSYNSPLHF
TRBV6-5	TRBJ2-7	NA	NA	TGTGCCAGCAGCCCCGTCGGCAGGGCCTACGAGCAGTACTTC	CASSPVGRAYEQYF
TRBV5-5	TRBJ2-7	NA	TRBD2	TGTGCCAGCAGCTTTGGTGTGGGAGGGACCTCTGTGGAGTACTTC	CASSFGVGGTSVEYF
TRBV27	TRBJ2-7	NA	TRBD2	TGTGCCAGCAGTCCCCCGGGGTTAGCGGGAGTAGGTTCCTACGAGCAGTACTTC	CASSPPGLAGVGSYEQYF
TRBV5-8	TRBJ2-2	NA	NA	TGTGCCAGCAGGTTCAGGGAATCCGCGAACACCGGGGAGCTGTTTTTT	CASRFRESANTGELFF
TRBV27	TRBJ2-5	NA	TRBD1	TGTGCCAGCAGTTTCTTCGGGACAGCTCTCCAAGAGACCCAGTACTTC	CASSFFGTALQETQYF
TRBV5-1	TRBJ1-1	NA	TRBD1	TGCGCCAGCAGCCCGAGTACAGGGGGCATCACTGAAGCTTTCTTT	CASSPSTGGITEAFF
TRBV6-4	TRBJ2-1	once	TRBD2	TGTGCCAGCAGTGACAGCGGGAGTAATGAGCAGTTCTTC	CASSDSGSNEQFF
TRBV5-1	TRBJ2-3	NA	TRBD1	TGCGCCAGCAGCTTGGTCCGGGACAGGAGGTCAGATACGCAGTATTTT	CASSLVRDRRSDTQYF
TRBV19	TRBJ2-2	NA	NA	TGTGCCAGTAGTACATTACAGTCCCAGCCGGGGGAGCTGTTTTTT	CASSTLQSQPGELFF
TRBV6-6	TRBJ2-7	NA	TRBD1	TGTGCCAGCAGCCCTAAGGGCAGGGGGTTGTACGAGCAGTACTTC	CASSPKGRGLYEQYF
TRBV28	TRBJ1-5	NA	TRBD1	TGTGCCAGCAGTCAGGGACAGGGGGGCGGGCAGCCCCAGCATTTT	CASSQGQGGGQPQHF
TRBV29-1	TRBJ1-5	many	NA	TGCAGCGTTGGACAGAATAGCAATCAGCCCCAGCATTTT	CSVGQNSNQPQHF
TRBV5-1	TRBJ1-1	NA	NA	TGCGCCAGCAGCTTACAGGGAGGGACTGAAGCTTTCTTT	CASSLQGGTEAFF
TRBV5-6	TRBJ2-3	NA	TRBD2	TGTGCCAGCAGCCCGGGGACCGGGACTAGCGGCACAGATACGCAGTATTTT	CASSPGTGTSGTDTQYF
TRBV28	TRBJ2-1	NA	TRBD2	TGTGCCAGCAGTGGGGGAGGGCTCCACAATGAGCAGTTCTTC	CASSGGGLHNEQFF
TRBV5-1	TRBJ2-1	NA	TRBD2	TGCGCCAGCAGCTTGGACGGACTAGCGGGAGTGGGTGAGCAGTTCTTC	CASSLDGLAGVGEQFF
TRBV28	TRBJ2-5	NA	TRBD2	TGTGCCAGCAGTCCGGGACTAGCGGGAATAGAGACCCAGTACTTC	CASSPGLAGIETQYF
TRBV5-4	TRBJ1-4	few	TRBD1	TGTGCCAGCAGCCCCGGGACAGTCGCAACTAATGAAAAACTGTTTTTT	CASSPGTVATNEKLFF
TRBV6-6	TRBJ2-7	NA	TRBD2	TGTGCCAGCAGTCGTCAGTATGAGGCGGGAGGGTCCGGGCACGAGCAGTACTTC	CASSRQYEAGGSGHEQYF
TRBV5-5	TRBJ1-4	NA	NA	TGTGCCAGCAGCCCCTCTGGAGCACTTAATGAAAAACTGTTTTTT	CASSPSGALNEKLFF
TRBV5-1	TRBJ2-7	NA	TRBD2	TGCGCCAGCAGCCCGGGACTAGCGGGCCTAGACTACGAGCAGTACTTC	CASSPGLAGLDYEQYF
TRBV28	TRBJ1-1	NA	NA	TGTGCCAGCAGTTCAACTCCGGGACAGAACACTGAAGCTTTCTTT	CASSSTPGQNTEAFF
TRBV7-9	TRBJ2-7	NA	TRBD2	TGTGCCAGCAGCTTGGAACTAGCGGGAGGGGAAGAGCAGTACTTC	CASSLELAGGEEQYF